The clone carrying this T cell receptor beta chain was detected many times. The target antigen is unknown. The sample comes from a study of T cells after yellow fever vaccination. Study-level points and caveats: The study found a weaker secondary response that peaked faster, day 5 versus 15.

V was clipped by 5 bases and J by 1 base, with 12 bases between them. The CDR3 has 15 amino acids. Looked up from germline, CDR1 is SGHTA and CDR2 is FQGNSA. TCRdb re-derived calls from the 5' RACE reads in MiXCR, one entry per CDR3 protein. The data contain around 320,000 distinct CDR3 sequences, about 10% of them singletons. The chain uses TRBV7-2 and TRBJ1-5; TRBD1 might be the D (5 bases). The clonotype comes from a man aged 18 to 29 who received the YFV17D yellow fever vaccine. The sequencing used CD4+ T cells sorted from PBMCs, collected 45 days after the yellow fever booster vaccination. DNA of the CDR3: TGTGCCAGCAGCCCCGGCGGGGCCAGCAATCAGCCCCAGCATTTT. Protein sequence: CASSPGGASNQPQHF.